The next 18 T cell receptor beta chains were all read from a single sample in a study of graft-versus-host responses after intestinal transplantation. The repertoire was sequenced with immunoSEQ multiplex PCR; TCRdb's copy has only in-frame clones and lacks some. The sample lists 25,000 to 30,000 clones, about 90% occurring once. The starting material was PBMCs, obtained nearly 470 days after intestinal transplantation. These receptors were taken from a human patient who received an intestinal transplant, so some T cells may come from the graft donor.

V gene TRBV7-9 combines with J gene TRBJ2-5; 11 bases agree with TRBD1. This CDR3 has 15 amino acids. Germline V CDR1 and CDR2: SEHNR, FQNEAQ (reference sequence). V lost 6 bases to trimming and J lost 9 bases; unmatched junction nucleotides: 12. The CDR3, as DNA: TGTGCCAGCAGTTCCGGACAGGGGGCTAACGTGGCCCAGTACTTC. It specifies CASSSGQGANVAQYF.

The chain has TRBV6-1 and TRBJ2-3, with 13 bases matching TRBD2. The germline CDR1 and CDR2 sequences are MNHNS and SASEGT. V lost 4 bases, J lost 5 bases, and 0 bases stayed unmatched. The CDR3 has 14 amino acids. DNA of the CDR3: TGTGCCAGCAGTGGGACTAGCGGGAGAGATACGCAGTATTTT. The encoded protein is CASSGTSGRDTQYF.

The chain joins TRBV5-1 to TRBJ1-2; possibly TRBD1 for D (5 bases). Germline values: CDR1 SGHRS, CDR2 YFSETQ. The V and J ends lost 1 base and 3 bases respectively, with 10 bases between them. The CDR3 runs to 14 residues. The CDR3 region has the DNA TGCGCCAGCAGCTTGTCCCAGGGACACTATGGCTACACCTTC. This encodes CASSLSQGHYGYTF.

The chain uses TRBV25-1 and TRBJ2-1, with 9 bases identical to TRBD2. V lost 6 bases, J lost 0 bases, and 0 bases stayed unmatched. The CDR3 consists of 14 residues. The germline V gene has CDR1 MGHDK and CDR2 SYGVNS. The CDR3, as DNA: TGTGCCAGCAGGCGGGGGGGCTCCTACAATGAGCAGTTCTTC. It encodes CASRRGGSYNEQFF.

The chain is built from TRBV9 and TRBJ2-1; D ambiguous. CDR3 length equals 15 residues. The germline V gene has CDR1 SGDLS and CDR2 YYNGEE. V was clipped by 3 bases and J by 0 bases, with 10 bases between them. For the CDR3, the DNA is TGTGCCAGCAGCGCCTTATCCTACTCCTACAATGAGCAGTTCTTC. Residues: CASSALSYSYNEQFF.

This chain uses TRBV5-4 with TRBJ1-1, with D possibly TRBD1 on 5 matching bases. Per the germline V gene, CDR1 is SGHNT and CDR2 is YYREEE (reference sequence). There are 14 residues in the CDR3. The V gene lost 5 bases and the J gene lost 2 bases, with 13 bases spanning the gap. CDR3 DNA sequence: TGTGCCAGCAGGGGACCTAAACTTAACACTGAAGCTTTCTTT. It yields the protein CASRGPKLNTEAFF.

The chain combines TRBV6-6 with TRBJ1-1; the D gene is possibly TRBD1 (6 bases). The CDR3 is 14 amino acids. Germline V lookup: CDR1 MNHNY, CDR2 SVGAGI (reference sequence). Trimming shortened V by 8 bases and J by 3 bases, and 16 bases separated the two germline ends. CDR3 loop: CASLGGAVDTEAFF. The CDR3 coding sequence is TGTGCCAGCTTAGGGGGGGCGGTCGACACTGAAGCTTTCTTT.

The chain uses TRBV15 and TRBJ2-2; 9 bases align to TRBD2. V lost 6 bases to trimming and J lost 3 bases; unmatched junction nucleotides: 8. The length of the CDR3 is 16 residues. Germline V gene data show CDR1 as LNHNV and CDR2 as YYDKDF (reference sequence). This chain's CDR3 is CATSRGGLADTGELFF. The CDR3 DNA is TGTGCCACCAGTAGGGGGGGACTAGCAGACACCGGGGAGCTGTTTTTT.

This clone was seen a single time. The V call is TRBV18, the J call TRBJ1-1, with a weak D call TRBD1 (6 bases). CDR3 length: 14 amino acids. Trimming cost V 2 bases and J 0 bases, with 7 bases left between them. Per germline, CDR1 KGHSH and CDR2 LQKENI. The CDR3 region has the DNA TGTGCCAGCTCACCAGGGGGCATGAACACTGAAGCTTTCTTT. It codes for CASSPGGMNTEAFF.

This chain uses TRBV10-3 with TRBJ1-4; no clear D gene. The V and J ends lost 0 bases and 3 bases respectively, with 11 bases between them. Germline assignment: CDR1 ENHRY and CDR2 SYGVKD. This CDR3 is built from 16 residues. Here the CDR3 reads CAISESRTFANEKLFF. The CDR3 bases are TGTGCCATCAGTGAGTCGAGGACGTTTGCTAATGAAAAACTGTTTTTT.

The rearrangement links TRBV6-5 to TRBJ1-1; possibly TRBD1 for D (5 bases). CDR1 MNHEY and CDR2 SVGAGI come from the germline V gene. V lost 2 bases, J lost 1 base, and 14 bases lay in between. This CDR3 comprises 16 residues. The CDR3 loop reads CASSYGAVERNTEAFF. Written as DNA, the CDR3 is TGTGCCAGCAGTTACGGGGCAGTAGAAAGGAACACTGAAGCTTTCTTT.

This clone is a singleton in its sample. CDR3 loop: CASSAQGGETQYF. The DNA of the CDR3 is TGTGCCAGCAGCGCCCAGGGCGGAGAGACCCAGTACTTC. The chain joins TRBV7-2 to TRBJ2-5; tentative D call: TRBD1 (5 bases). V was cut by 5 bases and J by 4 bases, with 11 bases left in between. This CDR3 region has 13 residues. CDR1 and CDR2 from the germline V gene are SGHTA and FQGNSA.

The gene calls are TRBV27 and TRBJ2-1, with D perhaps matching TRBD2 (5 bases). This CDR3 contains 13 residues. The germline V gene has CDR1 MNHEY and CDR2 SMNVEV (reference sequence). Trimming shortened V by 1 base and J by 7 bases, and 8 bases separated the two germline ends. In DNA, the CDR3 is TGTGCCAGCAGTTTATTGACTAAAAATGAGCAGTTCTTC. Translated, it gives CASSLLTKNEQFF.

The CDR3 nucleotides are TGTGCCAGCAGCTTGGCCCGACAGGGGAACACTGAAGCTTTCTTT. Protein product: CASSLARQGNTEAFF. This chain connects TRBV5-8 to TRBJ1-1; TRBD1 matches at 7 bases. CDR1 is SGHTS and CDR2 is YDEGEE in the germline V gene. The CDR3 runs to 15 residues. V shed 0 bases, J shed 1 base, and the junction held 3 bases outside the gene matches.

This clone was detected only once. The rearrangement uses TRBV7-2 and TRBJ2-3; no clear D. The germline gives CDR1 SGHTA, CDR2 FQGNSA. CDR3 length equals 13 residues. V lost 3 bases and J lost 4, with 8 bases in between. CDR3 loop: CASSFGPADTQYF. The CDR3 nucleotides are TGTGCCAGCAGCTTCGGACCGGCAGATACGCAGTATTTT.

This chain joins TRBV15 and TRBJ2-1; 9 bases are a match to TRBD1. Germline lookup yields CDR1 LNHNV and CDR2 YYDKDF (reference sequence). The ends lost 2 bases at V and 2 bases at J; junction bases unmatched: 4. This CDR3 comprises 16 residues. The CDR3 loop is CATSRWTGAAYNEQFF. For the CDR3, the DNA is TGTGCCACCAGCAGATGGACAGGGGCAGCCTACAATGAGCAGTTCTTC.

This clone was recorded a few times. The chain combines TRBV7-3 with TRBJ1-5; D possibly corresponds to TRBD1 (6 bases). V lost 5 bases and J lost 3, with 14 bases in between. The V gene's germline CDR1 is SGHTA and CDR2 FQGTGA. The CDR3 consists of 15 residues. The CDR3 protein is CASSPGTGPNQPQHF. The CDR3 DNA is TGTGCCAGCAGCCCAGGAACAGGGCCCAATCAGCCCCAGCATTTT.

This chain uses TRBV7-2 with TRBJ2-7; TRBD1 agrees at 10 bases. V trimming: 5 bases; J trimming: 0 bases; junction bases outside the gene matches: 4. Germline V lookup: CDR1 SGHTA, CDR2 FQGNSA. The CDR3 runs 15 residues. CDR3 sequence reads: CASSAGTGVSYEQYF. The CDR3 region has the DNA TGTGCCAGCAGCGCAGGGACAGGGGTCTCCTACGAGCAGTACTTC.